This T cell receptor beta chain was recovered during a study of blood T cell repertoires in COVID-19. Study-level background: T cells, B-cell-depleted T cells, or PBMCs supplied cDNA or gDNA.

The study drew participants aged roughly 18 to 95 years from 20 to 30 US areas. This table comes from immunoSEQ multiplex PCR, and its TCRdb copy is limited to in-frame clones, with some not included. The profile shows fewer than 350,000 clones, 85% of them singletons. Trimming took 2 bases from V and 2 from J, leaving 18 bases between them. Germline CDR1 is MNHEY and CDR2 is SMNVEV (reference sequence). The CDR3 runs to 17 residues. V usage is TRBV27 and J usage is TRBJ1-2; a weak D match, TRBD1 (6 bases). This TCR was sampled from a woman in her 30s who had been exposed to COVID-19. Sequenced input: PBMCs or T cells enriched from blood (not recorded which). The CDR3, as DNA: TGTGCCAGCAGTTTAAGCTCGTCCGCAGGGGCGAACTATGGCTACACCTTC. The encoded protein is CASSLSSSAGANYGYTF.